The 27 T cell receptor beta chains below come from one sample, sequenced in a study of shared clonotypes between healthy human individuals. TCRdb keeps only in-frame clones here, not all; method: immunoSEQ multiplex PCR. The data contain approximately 180,000 clones, 90% to 95% of them seen just once; the ten biggest clones take up 0.067%. Sequenced sample: naive CD4+ T cells sorted from blood. Subset indicated: CD45RA+ positively selected. The receptors stem from a woman aged 30 to 39 in good health.

This clone is a singleton in its sample. The gene calls are TRBV6-5 and TRBJ1-2; D gene unclear. With 2 bases removed from V and 5 bases from J, the gap between germline ends came to 15 bases. CDR1 is MNHEY, CDR2 SVGAGI, per germline. This CDR3 is 15 amino acids long. CDR3 bases: TGTGCCAGCAGTTACAACCGGGGAGGTCGATATGGCTACACCTTC. As protein: CASSYNRGGRYGYTF.

The gene calls are TRBV11-2 and TRBJ2-7; possibly TRBD1 for D (6 bases). Germline lookup yields CDR1 SGHAT and CDR2 FQNNGV. There are 15 residues in the CDR3. Trimming cost V 0 bases and J 5 bases, with 14 bases left between them. The CDR3 DNA is TGTGCCAGCAGCTTAGAGGGACAAGGGTTTGACGAGCAGTACTTC. Residues: CASSLEGQGFDEQYF.

As DNA, the CDR3 is TGTGCCAGCAGTTCACCTGGCGGTATCGGGACAAGACGTATAGGGCAGTACTTC. Protein: CASSSPGGIGTRRIGQYF. V and J are TRBV28 and TRBJ2-7; TRBD1 might be the D (6 bases). Trimming took off 4 bases at V and 9 bases at J, with 31 bases between the two ends. This CDR3 has 18 amino acids. CDR1 MDHEN and CDR2 SYDVKM come from the germline V gene.

The chain joins TRBV28 to TRBJ1-6; D is uncertain. V was shortened by 3 bases and J by 9 bases, with 12 bases between the two germline ends. Germline V gives CDR1 MDHEN, CDR2 SYDVKM. This CDR3 has 14 residues. CDR3 sequence: CASSFEGVGSPLHF. The CDR3 region has the DNA TGTGCCAGCAGTTTTGAGGGCGTGGGTTCACCCCTCCACTTT.

This clone is a singleton in its sample. V gene TRBV6-6 combines with J gene TRBJ1-1, with D unresolved. V dropped 9 bases and J dropped 1 base, with 12 bases sitting between them. The CDR3 sequence is 13 residues long. Germline CDR1 MNHNY, CDR2 SVGAGI (reference sequence). The CDR3 nucleotides read TGTGCCAGTCGACTACTTAGGAACACTGAAGCTTTCTTT. Translated: CASRLLRNTEAFF.

This sequence joins TRBV30 and TRBJ2-2; D remains ambiguous. Germline V gene sequence: CDR1 GTSNPN, CDR2 SVGIG (reference sequence). Trimming took off 4 bases at V and 4 bases at J, with 13 bases between the two ends. The CDR3 is made up of 14 amino acids. CDR3 bases: TGTGCCTGGAAATATAGCCCTAGCACCGGGGAGCTGTTTTTT. This gives the protein CAWKYSPSTGELFF.

CDR3 in DNA: TGTGCCAGCTCACCGGCTAGCGGGAACTACGAGCAGTACTTC. It is translated as CASSPASGNYEQYF. This chain links TRBV18 with TRBJ2-7; 9 bases match TRBD2. CDR3 length equals 14 residues. Germline V gives CDR1 KGHSH, CDR2 LQKENI. With 3 bases clipped from V and 3 bases from J, the junction kept 3 bases outside the gene matches.

This clone showed up just a few times. V is TRBV7-9 and J is TRBJ2-7, with 8 bases matching TRBD2. The CDR3 has 16 residues. Germline V gives CDR1 SEHNR, CDR2 FQNEAQ (reference sequence). Trimming cost V 5 bases and J 3 bases; bases outside gene matches: 12. The CDR3 loop is CASSPGGTRRVYEQYF. In DNA, the CDR3 is TGTGCCAGCAGCCCTGGGGGGACTAGGCGAGTCTACGAGCAGTACTTC. The full variable domain, its missing parts supplied by reference TRBV7-9 and TRBJ2-7, is DTGVSQNPRHKITKRGQNVTFRCDPISEHNRLYWYRQTLGQGPEFLTYFQNEAQLEKSRLLSDRFSAERPKGSFSTLEIQRTEQGDSAMYLCASSPGGTRRVYEQYFGPGTRLTVT.

This chain connects TRBV5-1 to TRBJ2-2, with 10 bases identical to TRBD1. Looked up from germline, CDR1 is SGHRS and CDR2 is YFSETQ. The J segment lost 7 bases and the V segment lost 1 base, leaving 7 bases of the junction unmatched. The CDR3 runs 16 residues. Here the CDR3 DNA reads TGCGCCAGCAGCTTGCGACAGGGGGCGCAGGGCGGGGAGCTGTTTTTT. Its protein product is CASSLRQGAQGGELFF.

The rearrangement links TRBV9 to TRBJ1-6; perhaps TRBD1 as D (6 bases). Germline-derived CDR1 and CDR2 are SGDLS and YYNGEE. V was pared by 2 bases and J by 0 bases, with 9 bases between. The CDR3 runs to 16 residues. CDR3 DNA sequence: TGTGCCAGCAGCGTTGGGGGCAGCTCCTATAATTCACCCCTCCACTTT. It specifies CASSVGGSSYNSPLHF.

The rearrangement uses TRBV10-3 and TRBJ1-1, with D perhaps TRBD1 (6 bases). Germline CDR1 and CDR2: ENHRY and SYGVKD. The CDR3 contains 13 residues. V dropped 6 bases and J dropped 3 bases, with 11 bases sitting between them. The CDR3 bases are TGTGCCATCAGCACAGGGCTGGACACTGAAGCTTTCTTT. The encoded protein is CAISTGLDTEAFF.

This clone is a singleton in its sample. This chain uses TRBV27 with TRBJ2-1; TRBD2 agrees at 8 bases. The V gene's germline CDR1 is MNHEY and CDR2 SMNVEV (reference sequence). This CDR3 spans 14 amino acids. Trimming removed 5 bases from V and 7 bases from J; junction bases left unmatched: 7. CDR3 nucleotides: TGTGCCAGCAGTACCATAGCGGGAAAGAATGAGCAGTTCTTC. It is translated as CASSTIAGKNEQFF.

The chain combines TRBV5-6 with TRBJ1-4, with unresolved D. CDR1 and CDR2 (germline): SGHDT, YYEEEE. The CDR3 contains 15 residues. Trimming took off 4 bases at V and 5 bases at J, with 15 bases between the two ends. The CDR3 nucleotides read TGTGCCAGCAGCGTGTTGGGCACCGGGAATGAAAAACTGTTTTTT. Encoded protein: CASSVLGTGNEKLFF.

CDR3 protein: CASSPVGRDSYEQYF. The CDR3 bases are TGTGCCAGCTCCCCCGTTGGACGGGACTCCTACGAGCAGTACTTC. The gene calls are TRBV18 and TRBJ2-5, with D possibly TRBD2 on 5 matching bases. The J call could be wrong; TRBJ2-7 is a better fit for the DNA end. CDR1 KGHSH and CDR2 LQKENI come from the germline V gene. The CDR3 loop spans 15 amino acids.

This rearrangement joins TRBV7-2 to TRBJ1-4; D unresolved. The V end was cut by 3 bases, the J end by 2 bases, with 7 bases between. This CDR3 is built from 14 residues. The germline V gene has CDR1 SGHTA and CDR2 FQGNSA. CDR3 sequence reads: CASSFPGTNEKLFF. CDR3 DNA: TGTGCCAGCAGCTTTCCGGGGACTAATGAAAAACTGTTTTTT.

This CDR3 reads CASSLSAMTLVYEQYF. The CDR3 nucleotides read TGTGCCAGCAGCTTGTCCGCCATGACTTTAGTTTACGAGCAGTACTTC. The chain links TRBV5-5 to TRBJ2-7, with unresolved D. The CDR3 is 16 amino acids. Per the germline V gene, CDR1 is SGHKS and CDR2 is YYEKEE (reference sequence). Deletions cut 1 base from V and 4 bases from J, with 18 bases between. The full variable domain, rest sourced from reference TRBV5-5 and TRBJ2-7, is DAGVTQSPTHLIKTRGQQVTLRCSPISGHKSVSWYQQVLGQGPQFIFQYYEKEERGRGNFPDRFSARQFPNYSSELNVNALLLGDSALYLCASSLSAMTLVYEQYFGPGTRLTVT.

This clone was seen just once. The chain has TRBV6-4 and TRBJ1-2, with 7 bases that match TRBD1. There are 14 residues in the CDR3. The V gene's germline CDR1 is MRHNA and CDR2 SNTAGT. Trimming cost V 5 bases and J 8 bases; bases outside gene matches: 11. The CDR3: CASSRDRAEQGYTF. The CDR3 region has the DNA TGTGCCAGCAGTCGAGACAGGGCCGAACAAGGCTACACCTTC.

This chain connects TRBV7-6 to TRBJ2-7; D unresolved. CDR3 length equals 15 residues. Trimming cost V 5 bases and J 4 bases, with 18 bases left between them. Germline CDR1 and CDR2: SGHVS and FNYEAQ. CDR3 sequence (DNA): TGTGCCAGCAGCCCGGGTTGGGGTGGTCATTACGAGCAGTACTTC. It yields the protein CASSPGWGGHYEQYF.

The chain links TRBV2 to TRBJ2-5; 11 nucleotides match TRBD2. The assigned J gene may be wrong: the sequence end matches TRBJ2-7 better. Germline lookup yields CDR1 SNHLY and CDR2 FYNNEI. This CDR3 comprises 16 residues. The CDR3 sequence is CASSRLTGTSGYEQYF. The CDR3 DNA is TGTGCCAGCAGTCGGCTTACCGGGACTAGCGGCTACGAGCAGTACTTC.

The chain links TRBV6-6 to TRBJ2-7; 7 nucleotides agree with TRBD1. Germline values: CDR1 MNHNY, CDR2 SVGAGI (reference sequence). The CDR3 has 14 amino acids. V dropped 2 bases and J dropped 3; count of bases not matched to a gene: 4. The CDR3 reads CASSYGAGGYEQYF. CDR3 DNA sequence: TGTGCCAGCAGTTACGGGGCAGGGGGCTACGAGCAGTACTTC.

This clone has more than one count but fewer than ten. Additional DNA sequences in this sample encode the identical CDR3. The V call is TRBV5-1, the J call TRBJ2-7; the D gene could be TRBD1 or TRBD2 (5 bases each). The CDR3 consists of 14 residues. From germline, CDR1 is SGHRS and CDR2 YFSETQ. Trimming removed 2 bases at V and 0 bases at J, with 9 bases between. The CDR3 loop reads CASSFSGSSYEQYF. CDR3 sequence (DNA): TGCGCCAGCAGCTTTTCAGGGAGCTCCTACGAGCAGTACTTC.

A remark on this clone: Other nucleotide sequences from this sample produce the same CDR3. This chain connects TRBV18 to TRBJ2-3, with D unclear. Looked up from germline, CDR1 is KGHSH and CDR2 is LQKENI. The CDR3 extends over 13 amino acids. V lost 0 bases to trimming and J lost 0 bases, with 1 base between them. CDR3 coding DNA: TGTGCCAGCTCACCACCGAGCACAGATACGCAGTATTTT. Protein: CASSPPSTDTQYF. Combining the CDR3 with reference TRBV18 and TRBJ2-3 gives the whole variable domain NAGVMQNPRHLVRRRGQEARLRCSPMKGHSHVYWYRQLPEEGLKFMVYLQKENIIDESGMPKERFSAEFPKEGPSILRIQQVVRGDSAAYFCASSPPSTDTQYFGPGTRLTVL.

This rearrangement joins TRBV19 to TRBJ2-7, with TRBD1 matching over 8 bases. V lost 5 bases and J lost 3; bases outside the gene matches: 9. Germline CDR1 reads LNHDA; CDR2 reads SQIVND (reference sequence). The CDR3 loop spans 15 amino acids. The CDR3 loop is CASSPVTGAIYEQYF. In DNA form, the CDR3 reads TGTGCCAGTAGTCCTGTGACAGGGGCTATCTACGAGCAGTACTTC.

The rearrangement joins TRBV27 to TRBJ2-3, with D possibly being TRBD2 (5 bases). Trimming pared 2 bases from V and 4 bases from J, leaving 10 bases between. The CDR3 totals 14 residues. Germline V gives CDR1 MNHEY, CDR2 SMNVEV (reference sequence). CDR3 residues: CASSLRLAADTQYF. The CDR3 DNA is TGTGCCAGCAGTTTACGGCTAGCAGCAGATACGCAGTATTTT.

The genes are TRBV2 and TRBJ2-5; 11 bases agree with TRBD2. The J call is in doubt because the DNA end fits TRBJ2-7 better. This CDR3 has 16 residues. Germline CDR1 reads SNHLY; CDR2 reads FYNNEI. Written as DNA, the CDR3 is TGTGCCAGCAGTCGTCTAGCGGGAGGTAGCTCCTACGAGCAGTACTTC. It is translated as CASSRLAGGSSYEQYF.

V usage is TRBV5-4 and J usage is TRBJ2-5; 7 bases agree with TRBD1. Judging by the DNA end, TRBJ2-7 fits better; the J call may be wrong. Looked up from germline, CDR1 is SGHNT and CDR2 is YYREEE (reference sequence). This CDR3 has 15 amino acids. In nucleotides, the CDR3 is TGTGCCAGCAGTCCAGGGGGAATGAGGGCCTACGAGCAGTACTTC. The encoded protein is CASSPGGMRAYEQYF.

The chain has TRBV15 and TRBJ2-7; D might be TRBD1 (5 bases). Trimming removed 3 bases from V and 5 bases from J, with 8 bases in between. Germline V CDR1 and CDR2: LNHNV, YYDKDF (reference sequence). This CDR3 contains 12 residues. CDR3 nucleotides: TGTGCCACCAGCAGGGACACTAACGAGCAGTACTTC. Encoded protein: CATSRDTNEQYF. The full variable domain, rest sourced from reference TRBV15 and TRBJ2-7, is DAMVIQNPRYQVTQFGKPVTLSCSQTLNHNVMYWYQQKSSQAPKLLFHYYDKDFNNEADTPDNFQSRRPNTSFCFLDIRSPGLGDTAMYLCATSRDTNEQYFGPGTRLTVT.